The table lists the clone carrying this TCR beta chain with a count of one. The antigen is not known. The sample comes from a study of cytomegalovirus exposure and HLA in healthy donors. The CDR3 sequence is 14 residues long. J was trimmed by 6 bases and V by 0 bases; bases with no gene match: 6. Germline-derived CDR1 and CDR2 are GTSNPN and SVGIG (reference sequence). The PCR contained 60 Vbeta and 13 Jbeta primers. This table comes from immunoSEQ multiplex PCR, and its TCRdb copy is limited to in-frame clones, with some not included. This table holds more than 60,000 clones, 74% found once. General observations from the study: Later, an analysis showed that TCR beta chains associated with HLA were more clonally expanded than others that were equally common. In a later analysis, several top co-occurrence clusters appeared linked to parvovirus B19, influenza, CMV and Epstein-Barr virus. The availability of immune exposure information extended only to CMV serostatus. Association of around 17,000 TCR beta sequences with HLA alleles was found at 0.05 false discovery rate in a later analysis.

The receptor was isolated from a man aged 35 to 55 in good health and CMV-seropositive. The sequenced sample consisted of PBMCs. The J gene is TRBJ2-7, the V gene TRBV30; 9 positions match TRBD2. The chain's CDR3 is CAWSVRGRAGEQYF. The DNA for the CDR3 is TGTGCCTGGAGTGTACGCGGGAGGGCCGGCGAGCAGTACTTC.